This record looks at one T cell receptor (beta chain) sequence and its context. The V end was cut by 2 bases, the J end by 5 bases, with 13 bases between. CDR3 length: 14 residues. Germline CDR1 reads SGHRS; CDR2 reads YFSETQ. The data originate from a study of T cell changes during pregnancy in multiple sclerosis. Method: immunoSEQ multiplex PCR; TCRdb's copy keeps in-frame clones and lacks some. The sample shows about 100,000 clones, 80% to 95% of them seen only once. This specimen was peripheral blood, taken after pregnancy. This clonotype was sampled from a female donor with multiple sclerosis, enrolled in a pregnancy study. This chain connects TRBV5-1 to TRBJ2-5, with D possibly matching TRBD2 (5 bases). The CDR3 DNA is TGCGCCAGCAGCTTCGGCCCCTCGGGGGAGACCCAGTACTTC. Translated: CASSFGPSGETQYF.